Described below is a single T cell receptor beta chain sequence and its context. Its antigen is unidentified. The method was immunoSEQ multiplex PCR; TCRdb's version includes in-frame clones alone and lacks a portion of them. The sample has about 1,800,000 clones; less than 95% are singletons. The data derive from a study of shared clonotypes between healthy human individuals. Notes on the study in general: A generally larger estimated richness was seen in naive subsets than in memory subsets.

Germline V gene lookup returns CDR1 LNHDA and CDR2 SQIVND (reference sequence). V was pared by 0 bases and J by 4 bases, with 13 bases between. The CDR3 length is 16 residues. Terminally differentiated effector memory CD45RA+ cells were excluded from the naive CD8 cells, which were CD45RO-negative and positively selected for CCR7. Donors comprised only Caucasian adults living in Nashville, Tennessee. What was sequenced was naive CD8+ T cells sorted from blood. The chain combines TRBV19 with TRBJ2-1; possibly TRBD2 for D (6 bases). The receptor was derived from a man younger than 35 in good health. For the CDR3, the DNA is TGTGCCAGTAGTATAGATCTGGAGGGCCGGTACAATGAGCAGTTCTTC. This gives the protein CASSIDLEGRYNEQFF.